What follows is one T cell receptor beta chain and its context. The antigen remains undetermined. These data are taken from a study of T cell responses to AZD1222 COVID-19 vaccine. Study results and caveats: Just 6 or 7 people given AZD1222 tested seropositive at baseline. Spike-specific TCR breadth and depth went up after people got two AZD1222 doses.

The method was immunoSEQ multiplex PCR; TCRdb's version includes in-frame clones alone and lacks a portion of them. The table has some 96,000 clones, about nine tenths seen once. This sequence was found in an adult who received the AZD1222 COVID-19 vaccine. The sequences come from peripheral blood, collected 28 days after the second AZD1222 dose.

CDR3 sequence (DNA): TGTGCCAGCAGCTTTAGTGGCACAGATACGCAGTATTTT. Translation gives CASSFSGTDTQYF. This rearrangement joins TRBV5-4 to TRBJ2-3; no firm D call. Trimming shortened V by 2 bases and J by 1 base, and 5 bases separated the two germline ends. The CDR3 spans 13 residues. The germline CDR1 and CDR2 sequences are SGHNT and YYREEE (reference sequence).